This T cell receptor (beta chain) was sequenced for a study of blood T cell repertoires in COVID-19. CDR3 size: 14 residues. Per germline, CDR1 MDHEN and CDR2 SYDVKM. With V trimmed by 10 bases and J by 4 bases, 8 bases remained unmatched. Per the original methods: The assay estimated nucleated cells by amplifying reference gene primers. TCRdb keeps only in-frame clones here, not all; method: immunoSEQ multiplex PCR. The DNA was the basis for D and trimming; V, J and clone size are from that table. Among tens of thousands of clones listed, about 88% were seen once. The V call is TRBV28, the J call TRBJ1-2, with 11 bases lining up with TRBD1. The TCR originated in a human donor with active COVID-19. The donor label of this sample is uncertain. Sequencing was performed on peripheral blood. The CDR3 region is CATDRGPEGYGYTF. For the CDR3, the DNA is TGTGCCACGGACAGGGGGCCGGAGGGCTATGGCTACACCTTC.